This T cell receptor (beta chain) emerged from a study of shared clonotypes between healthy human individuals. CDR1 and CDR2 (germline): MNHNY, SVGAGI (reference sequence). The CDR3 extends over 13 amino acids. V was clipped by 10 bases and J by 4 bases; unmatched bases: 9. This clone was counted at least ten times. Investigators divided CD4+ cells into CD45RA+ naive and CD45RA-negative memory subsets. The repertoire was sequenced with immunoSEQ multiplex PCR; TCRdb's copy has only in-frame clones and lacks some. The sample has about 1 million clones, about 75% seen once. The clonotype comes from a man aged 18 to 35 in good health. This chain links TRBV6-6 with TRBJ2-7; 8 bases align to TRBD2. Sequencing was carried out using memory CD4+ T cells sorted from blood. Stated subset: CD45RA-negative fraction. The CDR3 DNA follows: TGTGCCACGTCAGCGGGAGACGTATACGAGCAGTACTTC. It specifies CATSAGDVYEQYF.